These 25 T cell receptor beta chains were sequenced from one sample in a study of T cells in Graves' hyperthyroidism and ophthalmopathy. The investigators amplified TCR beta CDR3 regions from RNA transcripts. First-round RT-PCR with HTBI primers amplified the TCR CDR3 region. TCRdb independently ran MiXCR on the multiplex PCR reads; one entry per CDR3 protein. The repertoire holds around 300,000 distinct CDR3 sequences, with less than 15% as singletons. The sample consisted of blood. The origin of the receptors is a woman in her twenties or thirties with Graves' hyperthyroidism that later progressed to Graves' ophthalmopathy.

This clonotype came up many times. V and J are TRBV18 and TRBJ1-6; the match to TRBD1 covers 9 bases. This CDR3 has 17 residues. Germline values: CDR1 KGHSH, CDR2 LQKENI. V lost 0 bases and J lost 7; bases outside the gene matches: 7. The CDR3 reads CASSPPELGQGNSPLHF. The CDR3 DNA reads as TGTGCCAGCTCACCACCGGAATTGGGACAGGGCAATTCACCCCTCCACTTT.

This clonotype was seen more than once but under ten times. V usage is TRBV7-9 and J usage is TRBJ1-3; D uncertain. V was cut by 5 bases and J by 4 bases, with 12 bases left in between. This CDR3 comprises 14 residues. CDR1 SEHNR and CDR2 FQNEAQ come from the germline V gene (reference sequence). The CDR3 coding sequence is TGTGCCAGCAGCCCACAAGATCCGGGAAACACCATATATTTT. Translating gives CASSPQDPGNTIYF. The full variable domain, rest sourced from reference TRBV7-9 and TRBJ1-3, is DTGVSQNPRHKITKRGQNVTFRCDPISEHNRLYWYRQTLGQGPEFLTYFQNEAQLEKSRLLSDRFSAERPKGSFSTLEIQRTEQGDSAMYLCASSPQDPGNTIYFGEGSWLTVV.

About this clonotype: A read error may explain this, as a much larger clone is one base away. CDR3 loop: CASSLGALRQGGERLFF. The CDR3 nucleotides read TGTGCCAGCAGCTTAGGCGCGTTGAGGCAGGGTGGTGAAAGACTGTTTTTT. The rearrangement links TRBV7-2 to TRBJ1-4; tentatively, D is TRBD1 (5 bases). CDR3 size: 17 residues. CDR1 is SGHTA and CDR2 is FQGNSA in the germline V gene.

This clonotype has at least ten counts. CDR3 DNA sequence: TGCGCCAGCAGCTTGCTGGGACTTCGGAGGTCCTATAATTCACCCCTCCACTTT. Translating it yields CASSLLGLRRSYNSPLHF. V gene TRBV5-1 combines with J gene TRBJ1-6; weak D call: TRBD1 (5 bases). Germline CDR1 and CDR2: SGHRS and YFSETQ. V was cut by 1 base and J by 1 base, with 15 bases left in between. This CDR3 spans 18 amino acids.

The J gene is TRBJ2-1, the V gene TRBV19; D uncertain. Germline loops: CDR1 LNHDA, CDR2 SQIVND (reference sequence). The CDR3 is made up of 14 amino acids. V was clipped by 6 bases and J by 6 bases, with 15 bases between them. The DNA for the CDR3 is TGTGCCAGTAGGGCCGGGTCCCGCCGCAATGAGCAGTTCTTC. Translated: CASRAGSRRNEQFF.

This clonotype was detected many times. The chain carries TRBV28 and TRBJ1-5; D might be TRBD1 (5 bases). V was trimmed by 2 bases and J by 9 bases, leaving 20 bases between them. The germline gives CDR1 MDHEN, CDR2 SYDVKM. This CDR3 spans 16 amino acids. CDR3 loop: CASSLGGGTLSVPQHF. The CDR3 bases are TGTGCCAGCAGTTTAGGGGGGGGGACTCTGTCTGTGCCCCAGCATTTT.

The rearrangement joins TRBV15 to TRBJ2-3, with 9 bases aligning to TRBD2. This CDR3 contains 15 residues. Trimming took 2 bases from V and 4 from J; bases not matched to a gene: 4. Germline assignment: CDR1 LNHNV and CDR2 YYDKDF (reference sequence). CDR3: CATSRFSGRPDTQYF. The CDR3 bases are TGTGCCACCAGCAGATTTAGCGGGAGACCAGATACGCAGTATTTT.

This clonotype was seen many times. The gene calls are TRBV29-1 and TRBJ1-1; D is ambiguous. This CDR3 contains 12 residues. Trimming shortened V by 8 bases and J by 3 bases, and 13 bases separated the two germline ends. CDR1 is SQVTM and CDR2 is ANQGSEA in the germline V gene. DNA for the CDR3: TGCAGCTCTTGGACGGTGGACACTGAAGCTTTCTTT. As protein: CSSWTVDTEAFF.

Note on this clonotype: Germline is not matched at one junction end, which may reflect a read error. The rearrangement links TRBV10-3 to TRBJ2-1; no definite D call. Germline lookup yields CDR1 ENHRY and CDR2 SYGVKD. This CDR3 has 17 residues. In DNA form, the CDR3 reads TGTGCCACCAGTGAGTCGACTCTGTGTCAACCCTACAATGAGCAGTTCTTC. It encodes CATSESTLCQPYNEQFF.

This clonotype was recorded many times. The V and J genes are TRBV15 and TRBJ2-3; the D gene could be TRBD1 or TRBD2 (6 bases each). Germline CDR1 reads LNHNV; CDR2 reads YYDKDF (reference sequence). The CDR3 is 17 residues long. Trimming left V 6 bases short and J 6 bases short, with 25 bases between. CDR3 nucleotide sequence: TGTGCCACCAGTCCCTCTGTGGCCCCGGGGGCTGGGGATACGCAGTATTTT. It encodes CATSPSVAPGAGDTQYF. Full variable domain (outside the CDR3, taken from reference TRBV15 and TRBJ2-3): DAMVIQNPRYQVTQFGKPVTLSCSQTLNHNVMYWYQQKSSQAPKLLFHYYDKDFNNEADTPDNFQSRRPNTSFCFLDIRSPGLGDTAMYLCATSPSVAPGAGDTQYFGPGTRLTVL.

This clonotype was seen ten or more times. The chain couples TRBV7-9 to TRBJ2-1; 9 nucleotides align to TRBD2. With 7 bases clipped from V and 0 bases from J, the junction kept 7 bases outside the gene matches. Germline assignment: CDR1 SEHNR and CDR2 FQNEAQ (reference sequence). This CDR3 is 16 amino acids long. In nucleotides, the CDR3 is TGTGCCAGCAACTATTTAGCGGGAGCCTCCTACAATGAGCAGTTCTTC. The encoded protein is CASNYLAGASYNEQFF.

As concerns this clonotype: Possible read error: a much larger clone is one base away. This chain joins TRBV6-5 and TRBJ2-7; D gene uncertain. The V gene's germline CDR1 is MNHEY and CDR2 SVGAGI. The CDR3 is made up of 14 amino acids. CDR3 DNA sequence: TGTACCAGCAGTTACTCTGGACGGAGTTACGAGCAGTACTTC. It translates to CTSSYSGRSYEQYF.

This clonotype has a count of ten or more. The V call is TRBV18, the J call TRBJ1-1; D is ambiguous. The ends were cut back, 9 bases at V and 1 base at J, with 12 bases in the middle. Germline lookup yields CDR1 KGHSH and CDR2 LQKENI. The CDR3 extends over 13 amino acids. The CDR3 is CASKDGKNTEAFF. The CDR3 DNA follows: TGTGCCAGTAAGGACGGGAAGAACACTGAAGCTTTCTTT.

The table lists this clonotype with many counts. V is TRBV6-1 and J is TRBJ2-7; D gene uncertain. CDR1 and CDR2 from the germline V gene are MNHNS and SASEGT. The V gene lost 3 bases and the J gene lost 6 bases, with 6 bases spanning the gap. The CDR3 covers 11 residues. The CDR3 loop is CASSDGPEQYF. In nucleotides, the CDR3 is TGTGCCAGCAGTGACGGGCCCGAGCAGTACTTC.

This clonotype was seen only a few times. CDR3 sequence reads: CASSKGLAYTDTQYF. Written as DNA, the CDR3 is TGTGCCAGCAGCAAGGGACTAGCGTACACAGATACGCAGTATTTT. V gene TRBV7-9 combines with J gene TRBJ2-3, with TRBD2 matching 10 bases. The length of the CDR3 is 15 residues. The trim removed 5 bases at V and 2 bases at J, leaving 4 bases unmatched. The germline gives CDR1 SEHNR, CDR2 FQNEAQ (reference sequence).

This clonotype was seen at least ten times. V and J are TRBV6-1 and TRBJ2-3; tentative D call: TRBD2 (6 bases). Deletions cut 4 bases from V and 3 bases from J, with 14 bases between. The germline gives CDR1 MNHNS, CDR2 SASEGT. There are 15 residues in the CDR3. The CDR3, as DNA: TGTGCCAGCAGTGCCCGGGCGGGGCGAACAGATACGCAGTATTTT. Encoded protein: CASSARAGRTDTQYF.

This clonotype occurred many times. DNA for the CDR3: TGTGCCACCAGCAGAGATCAGGGGGCGGGCACAGATACGCAGTATTTT. Residues: CATSRDQGAGTDTQYF. The chain carries TRBV15 and TRBJ2-3, with 8 bases identical to TRBD1. Germline-derived CDR1 and CDR2 are LNHNV and YYDKDF (reference sequence). V shed 0 bases, J shed 1 base, and the junction held 3 bases outside the gene matches. The CDR3 loop spans 16 amino acids.

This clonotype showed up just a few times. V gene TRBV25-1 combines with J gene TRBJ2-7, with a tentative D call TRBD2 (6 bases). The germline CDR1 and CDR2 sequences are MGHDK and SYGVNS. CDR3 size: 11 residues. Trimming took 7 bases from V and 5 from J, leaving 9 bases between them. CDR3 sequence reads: CASTDYHEQYF. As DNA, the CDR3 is TGTGCCAGCACGGACTACCACGAGCAGTACTTC.

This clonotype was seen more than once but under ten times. The CDR3 nucleotides read TGTGCCAGCAGTGCCCTACGTGCAGGGAGAGAAGATGGCTACACCTTC. Translating gives CASSALRAGREDGYTF. The gene calls are TRBV6-1 and TRBJ1-2; weak D call: TRBD1 (5 bases). V was cut by 4 bases and J by 6 bases, with 21 bases left in between. CDR3 length: 16 residues. Germline V gives CDR1 MNHNS, CDR2 SASEGT.

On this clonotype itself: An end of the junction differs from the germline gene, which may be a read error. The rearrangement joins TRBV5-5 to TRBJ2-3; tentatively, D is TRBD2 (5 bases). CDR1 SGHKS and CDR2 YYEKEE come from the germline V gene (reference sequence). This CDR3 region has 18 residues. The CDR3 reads CASSLGASGIWSTDAQYF. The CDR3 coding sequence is TGTGCCAGCAGCTTGGGGGCTTCCGGGATTTGGTCCACAGATGCGCAGTATTTT.

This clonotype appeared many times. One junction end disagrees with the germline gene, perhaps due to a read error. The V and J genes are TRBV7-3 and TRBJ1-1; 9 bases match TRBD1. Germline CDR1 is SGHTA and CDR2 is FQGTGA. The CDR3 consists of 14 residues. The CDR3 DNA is TGTGCCAGCAGCTTAGGGACAGGGAACGCTGAAGCTTTCTTT. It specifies CASSLGTGNAEAFF.

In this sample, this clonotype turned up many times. DNA for the CDR3: TGTGCCAGCAGTTTTTCCGACCCCTACGAGCAGTACTTC. It yields the protein CASSFSDPYEQYF. The chain couples TRBV28 to TRBJ2-7, with D hard to call. In germline, CDR1 is MDHEN, CDR2 SYDVKM. The CDR3 covers 13 residues. Deletions cut 3 bases from V and 2 bases from J, with 8 bases between.

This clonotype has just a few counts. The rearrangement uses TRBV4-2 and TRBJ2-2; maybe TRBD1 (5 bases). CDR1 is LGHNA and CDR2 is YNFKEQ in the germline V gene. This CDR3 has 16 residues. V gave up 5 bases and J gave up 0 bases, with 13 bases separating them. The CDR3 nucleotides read TGTGCCAGCAGCTACCGAGGACACCCGAACACCGGGGAGCTGTTTTTT. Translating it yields CASSYRGHPNTGELFF.

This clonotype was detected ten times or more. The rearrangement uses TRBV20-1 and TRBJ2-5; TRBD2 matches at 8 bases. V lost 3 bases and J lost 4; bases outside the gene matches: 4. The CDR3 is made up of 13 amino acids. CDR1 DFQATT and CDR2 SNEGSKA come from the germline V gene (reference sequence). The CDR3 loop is CSASGLAGETQYF. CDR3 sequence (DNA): TGCAGTGCTAGTGGGCTAGCGGGAGAGACCCAGTACTTC.

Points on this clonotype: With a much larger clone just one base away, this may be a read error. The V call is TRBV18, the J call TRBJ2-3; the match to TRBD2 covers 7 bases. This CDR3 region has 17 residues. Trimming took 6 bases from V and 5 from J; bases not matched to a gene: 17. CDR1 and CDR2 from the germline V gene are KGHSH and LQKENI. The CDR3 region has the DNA TGTGCCAGCTCGTCAGGGCCGAGCGGGATATTTGTAGATACGCAGTATTTT. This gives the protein CASSSGPSGIFVDTQYF.